Sequencing of this TCR beta chain was carried out in a study of blood T cell repertoires in COVID-19. Study-level information: The study drew acute and convalescent COVID-19 samples from the United States, Italy and Spain. PBMCs, B-cell-depleted T cells, or T cells were the source of the cDNA or gDNA that made up the material.

Per the study methods: The assay estimated nucleated cells by amplifying reference gene primers. Repertoires were generated with immunoSEQ multiplex PCR, while TCRdb's copy carries only in-frame clones and drops some. The D gene and trimming were derived from the DNA, and the V and J assignments and clone size from that table. The table records approximately 140,000 clones, approximately 86% of them present only once. The V gene's germline CDR1 is SGHDT and CDR2 YYEEEE. This CDR3 is built from 15 residues. The germline V and J ends were trimmed by 3 bases and 0 bases, with 13 bases remaining between them.

The clonotype originates from a man between 65 and 85 years old with acute or convalescent COVID-19. The material sequenced was peripheral blood. The rearrangement links TRBV5-6 to TRBJ2-7; D is possibly TRBD1 (5 bases). The CDR3 region has the DNA TGTGCCAGCAGCTACCCCGGACAACTCTCCTACGAGCAGTACTTC. This codes for CASSYPGQLSYEQYF. The whole variable domain, filled in from reference TRBV5-6 and TRBJ2-7, reads DAGVTQSPTHLIKTRGQQVTLRCSPKSGHDTVSWYQQALGQGPQFIFQYYEEEERQRGNFPDRFSGHQFPNYSSELNVNALLLGDSALYLCASSYPGQLSYEQYFGPGTRLTVT.